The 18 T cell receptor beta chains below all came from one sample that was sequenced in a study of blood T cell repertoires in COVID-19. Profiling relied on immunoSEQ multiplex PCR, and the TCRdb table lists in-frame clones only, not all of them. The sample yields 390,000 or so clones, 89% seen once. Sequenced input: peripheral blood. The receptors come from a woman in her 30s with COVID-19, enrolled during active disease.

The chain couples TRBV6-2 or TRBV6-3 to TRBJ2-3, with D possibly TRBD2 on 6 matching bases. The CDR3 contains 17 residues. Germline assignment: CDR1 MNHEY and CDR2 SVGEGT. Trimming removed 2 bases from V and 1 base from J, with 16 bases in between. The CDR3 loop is CASSYRPRETGTDTQYF. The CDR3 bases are TGTGCCAGCAGTTACAGACCCCGGGAGACGGGCACAGATACGCAGTATTTT.

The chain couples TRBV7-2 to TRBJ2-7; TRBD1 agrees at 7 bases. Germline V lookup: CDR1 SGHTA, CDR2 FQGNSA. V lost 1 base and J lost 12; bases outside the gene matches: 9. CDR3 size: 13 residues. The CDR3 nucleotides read TGTGCCAGCAGCTTAGTGGGGACAGCACAGCCGTACGTC. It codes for CASSLVGTAQPYV.

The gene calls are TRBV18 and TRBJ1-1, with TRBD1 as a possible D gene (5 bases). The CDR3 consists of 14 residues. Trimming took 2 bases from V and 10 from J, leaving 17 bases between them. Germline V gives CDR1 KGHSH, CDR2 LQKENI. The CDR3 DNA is TGTGCCAGCTCACCAATTAGCGGGGGAAGGGTAGCTTTCTTT. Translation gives CASSPISGGRVAFF.

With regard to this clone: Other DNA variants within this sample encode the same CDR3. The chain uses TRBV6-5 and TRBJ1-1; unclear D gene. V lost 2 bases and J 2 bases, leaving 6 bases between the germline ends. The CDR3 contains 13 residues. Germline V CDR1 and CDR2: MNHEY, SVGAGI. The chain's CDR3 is CASSYTVNTEAFF. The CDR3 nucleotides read TGTGCCAGCAGTTACACGGTAAACACTGAAGCTTTCTTT.

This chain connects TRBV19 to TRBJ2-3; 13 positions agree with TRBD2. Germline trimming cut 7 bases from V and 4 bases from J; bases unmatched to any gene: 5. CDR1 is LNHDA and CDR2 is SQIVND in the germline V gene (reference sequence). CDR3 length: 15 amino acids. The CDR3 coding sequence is TGTGCCAGTACCCGGACTAGCGGGAGTCCAGATACGCAGTATTTT. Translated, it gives CASTRTSGSPDTQYF.

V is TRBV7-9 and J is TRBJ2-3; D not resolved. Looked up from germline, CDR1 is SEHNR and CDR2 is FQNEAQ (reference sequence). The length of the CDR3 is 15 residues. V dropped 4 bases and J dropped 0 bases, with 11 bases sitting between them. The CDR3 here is CASSSTLVSTDTQYF. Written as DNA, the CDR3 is TGTGCCAGCAGCTCGACCCTAGTGAGCACAGATACGCAGTATTTT. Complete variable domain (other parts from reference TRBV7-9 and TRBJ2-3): DTGVSQNPRHKITKRGQNVTFRCDPISEHNRLYWYRQTLGQGPEFLTYFQNEAQLEKSRLLSDRFSAERPKGSFSTLEIQRTEQGDSAMYLCASSSTLVSTDTQYFGPGTRLTVL.

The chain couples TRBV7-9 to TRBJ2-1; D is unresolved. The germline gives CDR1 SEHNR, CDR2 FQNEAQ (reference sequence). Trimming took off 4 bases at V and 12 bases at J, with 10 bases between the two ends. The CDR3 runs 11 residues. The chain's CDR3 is CASSSDRGQFF. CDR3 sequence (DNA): TGTGCCAGCAGCTCCGATCGAGGGCAGTTCTTC.

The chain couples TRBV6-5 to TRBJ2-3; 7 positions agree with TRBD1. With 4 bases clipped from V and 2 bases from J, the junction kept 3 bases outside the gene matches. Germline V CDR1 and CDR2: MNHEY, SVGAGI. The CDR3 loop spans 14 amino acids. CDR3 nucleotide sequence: TGTGCCAGCAGTTCCGGGACAGCCACAGATACGCAGTATTTT. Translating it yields CASSSGTATDTQYF.

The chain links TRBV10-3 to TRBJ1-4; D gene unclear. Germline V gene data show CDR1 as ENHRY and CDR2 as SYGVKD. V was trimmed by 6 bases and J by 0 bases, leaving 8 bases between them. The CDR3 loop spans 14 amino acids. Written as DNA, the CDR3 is TGTGCCATCAGCGAGGGAGCAACTAATGAAAAACTGTTTTTT. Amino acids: CAISEGATNEKLFF.

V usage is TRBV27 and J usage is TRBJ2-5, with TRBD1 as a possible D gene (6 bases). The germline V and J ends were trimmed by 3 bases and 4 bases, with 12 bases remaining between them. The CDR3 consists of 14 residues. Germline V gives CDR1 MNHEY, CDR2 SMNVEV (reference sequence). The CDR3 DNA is TGTGCCAGCAGTTTCCAGGGGATTGGAGAGACCCAGTACTTC. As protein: CASSFQGIGETQYF.

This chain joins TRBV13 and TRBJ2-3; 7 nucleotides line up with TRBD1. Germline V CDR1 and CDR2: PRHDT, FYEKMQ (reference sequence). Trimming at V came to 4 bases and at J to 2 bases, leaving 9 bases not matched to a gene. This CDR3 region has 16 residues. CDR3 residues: CASSSEDQGDTDTQYF. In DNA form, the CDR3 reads TGTGCCAGCAGCTCAGAGGATCAGGGGGACACAGATACGCAGTATTTT.

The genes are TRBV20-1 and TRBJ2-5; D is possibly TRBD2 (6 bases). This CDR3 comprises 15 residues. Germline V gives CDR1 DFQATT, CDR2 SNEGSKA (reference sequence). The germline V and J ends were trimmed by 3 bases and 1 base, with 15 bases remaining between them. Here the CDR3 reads CSASGAGTIQETQYF. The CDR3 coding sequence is TGCAGTGCTAGTGGGGCGGGGACGATCCAAGAGACCCAGTACTTC.

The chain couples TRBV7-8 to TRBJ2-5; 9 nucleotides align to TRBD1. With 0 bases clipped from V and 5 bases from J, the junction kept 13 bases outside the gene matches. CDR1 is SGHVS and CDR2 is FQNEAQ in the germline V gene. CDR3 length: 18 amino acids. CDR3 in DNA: TGTGCCAGCAGCTTAGCGCTAGGGACAGGGTCGGAAGGGGAGACCCAGTACTTC. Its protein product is CASSLALGTGSEGETQYF.

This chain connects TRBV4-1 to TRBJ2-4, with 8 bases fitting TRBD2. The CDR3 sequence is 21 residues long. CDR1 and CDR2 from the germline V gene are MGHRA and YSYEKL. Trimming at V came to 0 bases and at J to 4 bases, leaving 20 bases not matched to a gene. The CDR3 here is CASSQDLDPGLDATGKNIQYF. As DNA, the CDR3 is TGCGCCAGCAGCCAAGACCTAGACCCGGGACTAGACGCCACTGGTAAAAACATTCAGTACTTC.

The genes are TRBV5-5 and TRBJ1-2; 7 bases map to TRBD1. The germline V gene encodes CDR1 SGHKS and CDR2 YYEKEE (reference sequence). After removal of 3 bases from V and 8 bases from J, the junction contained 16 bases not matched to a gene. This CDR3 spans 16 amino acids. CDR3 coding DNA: TGTGCCAGCAGCTCGGCGTTCACCGGGACAGTTGCCGGCTACACCTTC. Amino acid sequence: CASSSAFTGTVAGYTF.

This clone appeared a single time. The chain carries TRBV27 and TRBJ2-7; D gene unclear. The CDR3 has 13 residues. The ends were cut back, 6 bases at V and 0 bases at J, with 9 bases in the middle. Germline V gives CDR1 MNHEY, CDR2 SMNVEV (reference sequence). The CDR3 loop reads CASRHLSSYEQYF. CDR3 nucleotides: TGTGCCAGCAGACATCTTTCCTCCTACGAGCAGTACTTC.

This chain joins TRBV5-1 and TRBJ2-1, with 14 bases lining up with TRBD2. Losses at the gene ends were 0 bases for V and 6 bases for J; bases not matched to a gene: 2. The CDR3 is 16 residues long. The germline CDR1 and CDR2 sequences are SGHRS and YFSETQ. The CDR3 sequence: CASSLGLAGGSNEQFF. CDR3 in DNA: TGCGCCAGCAGCTTGGGACTAGCGGGAGGGTCCAATGAGCAGTTCTTC.

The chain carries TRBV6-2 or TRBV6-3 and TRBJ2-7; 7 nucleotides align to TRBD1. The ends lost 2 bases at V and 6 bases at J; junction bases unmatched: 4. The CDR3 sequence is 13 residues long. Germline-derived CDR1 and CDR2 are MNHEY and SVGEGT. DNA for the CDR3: TGTGCCAGCAGTTACGGGACAGTGGGCGAGCAGTACGTC. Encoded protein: CASSYGTVGEQYV.